These 23 T cell receptor beta chains were all obtained from the same sample, sequenced in a study of CD8+ T cells in alopecia areata. Following RNA extraction, reverse transcription yielded cDNA that acted as the sequencing template. Profiled with immunoSEQ multiplex PCR; TCRdb holds only in-frame clones, not every one. The sample carries 45,000 to 70,000 clones, about 96% recorded once. Here the sequenced sample was CD8+ T cells sorted from blood, taken at week 0. The receptors were gathered from a human donor with alopecia areata.

CDR3 nucleotide sequence: TGTGCCAGCAGCCAAGGGGTACTAGTCGGCACCGGGGAGCTGTTTTTT. It codes for CASSQGVLVGTGELFF. This rearrangement joins TRBV4-2 to TRBJ2-2; a weak D match, TRBD2 (5 bases). Per germline, CDR1 LGHNA and CDR2 YNFKEQ. Trimming took 1 base from V and 4 from J, leaving 13 bases between them. This CDR3 is built from 16 residues.

The chain recombines TRBV6-5 with TRBJ2-6; D unclear. CDR1 is MNHEY, CDR2 SVGAGI, per germline. The CDR3 is 16 residues long. Deletions cut 0 bases from V and 3 bases from J, with 9 bases between. CDR3 in DNA: TGTGCCAGCAGTTACTCCTCCGGAGATGGGGCCAACGTCCTGACTTTC. Encoded protein: CASSYSSGDGANVLTF.

The chain links TRBV7-9 to TRBJ2-1; 8 bases map to TRBD1. The ends lost 1 base at V and 7 bases at J; junction bases unmatched: 6. Germline V gives CDR1 SEHNR, CDR2 FQNEAQ (reference sequence). CDR3 length: 15 amino acids. The CDR3 DNA sequence: TGTGCCAGCAGCTTAGTAGCAGGGGGCTGGAATGAGCAGTTCTTC. Residues: CASSLVAGGWNEQFF.

This clone was observed once. The genes are TRBV5-6 and TRBJ2-7; D possibly corresponds to TRBD2 (6 bases). V was cut by 3 bases and J by 2 bases, with 12 bases left in between. Looked up from germline, CDR1 is SGHDT and CDR2 is YYEEEE. The CDR3 is 14 residues long. In DNA form, the CDR3 reads TGTGCCAGCAGCTGGGGCGGGGCGGCCTACGAGCAGTACTTC. Amino acids: CASSWGGAAYEQYF.

The chain combines TRBV7-9 with TRBJ2-1; 9 positions agree with TRBD1. The CDR3 has 16 residues. Losses at the gene ends were 5 bases for V and 0 bases for J; bases not matched to a gene: 5. In germline, CDR1 is SEHNR, CDR2 FQNEAQ (reference sequence). CDR3 nucleotides: TGTGCCAGCAGCCATCGGACAGGGGCCTCCTACAATGAGCAGTTCTTC. Translation gives CASSHRTGASYNEQFF.

This chain uses TRBV4-3 with TRBJ1-3; D gene ambiguous. The CDR3 is made up of 14 amino acids. Trimming stripped 1 base from V and 7 bases from J, with 11 bases between. Germline V gene data show CDR1 as LGHNA and CDR2 as YSLEER. The CDR3 DNA reads as TGCGCCAGCAGCCAAGCCCAATTTGGGAACACCATATATTTT. It codes for CASSQAQFGNTIYF.

The chain has TRBV4-1 and TRBJ2-7; D not certain. The germline V gene has CDR1 MGHRA and CDR2 YSYEKL. V was clipped by 0 bases and J by 1 base, with 4 bases between them. The CDR3 sequence is 13 residues long. CDR3 nucleotide sequence: TGCGCCAGCAGCCAAGATGCGTCCTACGAGCAGTACTTC. It codes for CASSQDASYEQYF.

This chain links TRBV29-1 with TRBJ2-7; D possibly corresponds to TRBD2 (5 bases). The V gene's germline CDR1 is SQVTM and CDR2 ANQGSEA. The V gene lost 6 bases and the J gene lost 0 bases, with 15 bases spanning the gap. The CDR3 spans 14 residues. The CDR3 here is CSVSTSGSSYEQYF. The DNA for the CDR3 is TGCAGCGTCTCGACGAGCGGTAGCTCCTACGAGCAGTACTTC.

The chain recombines TRBV6-6 with TRBJ2-2, with D uncertain. The germline V and J ends were trimmed by 6 bases and 4 bases, with 12 bases remaining between them. The CDR3 runs to 14 residues. The germline V gene encodes CDR1 MNHNY and CDR2 SVGAGI (reference sequence). Written as DNA, the CDR3 is TGTGCCAGCAGCCGTGGGGTCGGCACCGGGGAGCTGTTTTTT. Amino acid sequence: CASSRGVGTGELFF.

The genes are TRBV28 and TRBJ2-7; D is ambiguous. The CDR3 loop spans 15 amino acids. Trimming pared 6 bases from V and 2 bases from J, leaving 17 bases between. Germline CDR1 MDHEN, CDR2 SYDVKM. This CDR3 is CASRLLGNVAYEQYF. The CDR3 region has the DNA TGTGCCAGCAGGCTATTAGGGAACGTAGCCTACGAGCAGTACTTC. Based on the CDR3 plus reference TRBV28 and TRBJ2-7, the full variable domain is DVKVTQSSRYLVKRTGEKVFLECVQDMDHENMFWYRQDPGLGLRLIYFSYDVKMKEKGDIPEGYSVSREKKERFSLILESASTNQTSMYLCASRLLGNVAYEQYFGPGTRLTVT.

The V call is TRBV7-3, the J call TRBJ2-1, with 8 bases lining up with TRBD2. The germline gives CDR1 SGHTA, CDR2 FQGTGA. The V gene end was trimmed by 5 bases and the J gene end by 7 bases; junction bases not matched to a gene: 10. This CDR3 is built from 15 residues. The CDR3 bases are TGTGCCAGCAGCCCCTTTGGTAGCGGGGATAATGAGCAGTTCTTC. Protein sequence: CASSPFGSGDNEQFF.

This clone appeared a single time. This chain joins TRBV7-6 and TRBJ2-1, with D tentatively TRBD1 (5 bases). The CDR3 length is 15 residues. Germline V gene data show CDR1 as SGHVS and CDR2 as FNYEAQ. V shed 0 bases and J shed 4 bases, with 10 bases lying between them. CDR3 loop: CASSLAPGLYNEQFF. CDR3 bases: TGTGCCAGCAGCTTAGCGCCAGGGCTATACAATGAGCAGTTCTTC.

This clone was found once. This chain joins TRBV7-2 and TRBJ1-6; D is unresolved. The germline V gene has CDR1 SGHTA and CDR2 FQGNSA. The CDR3 sequence is 13 residues long. Trimming took off 5 bases at V and 11 bases at J, with 13 bases between the two ends. As DNA, the CDR3 is TGTGCCAGCAGCCCTGGTCCGGGAACACCCCTCCACTTT. This gives the protein CASSPGPGTPLHF.

V and J are TRBV18 and TRBJ1-1; D uncertain. Trimming took 3 bases from V and 0 from J, leaving 14 bases between them. The CDR3 consists of 16 residues. From germline, CDR1 is KGHSH and CDR2 LQKENI. The DNA for the CDR3 is TGTGCCAGCTCACCCCCTGTAATAGGAATGAACACTGAAGCTTTCTTT. This translates into CASSPPVIGMNTEAFF.

The gene calls are TRBV2 and TRBJ1-2; no clear D. The germline CDR1 and CDR2 sequences are SNHLY and FYNNEI. This CDR3 spans 13 amino acids. V lost 7 bases and J 0 bases, leaving 9 bases between the germline ends. The CDR3 sequence is CASTQTSNYGYTF. In nucleotides, the CDR3 is TGTGCCAGCACCCAGACATCTAACTATGGCTACACCTTC.

The V call is TRBV19, the J call TRBJ1-1; D perhaps matches TRBD1 (5 bases). V gave up 1 base and J gave up 4 bases, with 13 bases separating them. Germline loops: CDR1 LNHDA, CDR2 SQIVND (reference sequence). This CDR3 has 15 amino acids. CDR3 coding DNA: TGTGCCAGTAGTATAGGCCTAGGGGTTGGCACTGAAGCTTTCTTT. Translation gives CASSIGLGVGTEAFF.

This chain connects TRBV6-1 to TRBJ1-1; D call uncertain. The V end lost 3 bases, the J end lost 5 bases, and 10 bases lay between the germline ends. In germline, CDR1 is MNHNS, CDR2 SASEGT. The CDR3 consists of 13 residues. The CDR3 region is CASSDFGETEAFF. The CDR3 DNA follows: TGTGCCAGCAGTGATTTCGGAGAGACTGAAGCTTTCTTT.

The chain carries TRBV2 and TRBJ2-7; maybe TRBD2 (7 bases). The CDR3 extends over 13 amino acids. V gave up 9 bases and J gave up 4 bases, with 16 bases separating them. Germline-derived CDR1 and CDR2 are SNHLY and FYNNEI. The CDR3 DNA follows: TGTGCCAGAGGGGAGGGGGGCGAGTACGAGCAGTACTTC. Translation: CARGEGGEYEQYF.

The chain uses TRBV4-1 and TRBJ2-2; D unclear. The CDR3 spans 15 residues. Germline assignment: CDR1 MGHRA and CDR2 YSYEKL. With 2 bases removed from V and 0 bases from J, the gap between germline ends came to 7 bases. CDR3 residues: CASSQPSPNTGELFF. CDR3 nucleotide sequence: TGCGCCAGCAGCCAACCTTCACCGAACACCGGGGAGCTGTTTTTT.

Comments on this clone: Its ends do not fully match the called genes, so a read error is possible. V is TRBV13 and J is TRBJ2-6, with D unclear. Germline V CDR1 and CDR2: PRHDT, FYEKMQ (reference sequence). The CDR3 length is 16 residues. CDR3 bases: TGTGCCGGCAGCTTAGTCAGGATCTCTGGGGCCAACGTCCTGACTTTC. The encoded protein is CAGSLVRISGANVLTF.

In its sample, this clone was seen once. The chain joins TRBV7-9 to TRBJ2-7, with D tentatively TRBD1 (6 bases). The CDR3 is made up of 12 amino acids. Looked up from germline, CDR1 is SEHNR and CDR2 is FQNEAQ (reference sequence). V was shortened by 5 bases and J by 6 bases, with 11 bases between the two germline ends. CDR3 bases: TGTGCCAGCAGCCCGGACAGTTTCGAGCAGTACTTC. This translates into CASSPDSFEQYF.

The J gene is TRBJ2-7, the V gene TRBV27; 9 positions match TRBD1. Trimming took 5 bases from V and 4 from J; bases not matched to a gene: 9. The germline CDR1 and CDR2 sequences are MNHEY and SMNVEV (reference sequence). The length of the CDR3 is 15 residues. The CDR3 loop is CASSPNGQGLYEQYF. For the CDR3, the DNA is TGTGCCAGCAGTCCCAACGGACAGGGGTTATACGAGCAGTACTTC.

V gene TRBV29-1 combines with J gene TRBJ2-1, with D possibly TRBD2 on 5 matching bases. The CDR3 extends over 14 amino acids. Trimming cost V 6 bases and J 1 base, with 13 bases left between them. Germline CDR1 SQVTM, CDR2 ANQGSEA. The CDR3 sequence is CSVPGSVSYNEQFF. For the CDR3, the DNA is TGCAGCGTGCCGGGGTCCGTGTCCTACAATGAGCAGTTCTTC.